The clone carrying this TCR beta chain was counted between two and nine times. TCRdb recomputed calls from the 5' RACE reads with MiXCR, one row per CDR3 protein. The repertoire holds about 570,000 distinct CDR3 sequences, with over 8.5% as singletons. This specimen belongs to a study of identical twins. This CDR3 region has 14 residues. CDR1 and CDR2 (germline): MNHEY, SMNVEV (reference sequence). Trimming took 8 bases from V and 7 from J, leaving 15 bases between them. These data are also associated with another study on yellow fever vaccine responses in identical twins. Turning to that study: On the reported evidence, twins' vaccine T cell responses seemed partly convergent and partly personalized.

The receptor comes from a woman younger than 35 in good health. V gene TRBV27 combines with J gene TRBJ1-6, with D perhaps matching TRBD1 (5 bases). Sequences were obtained from PBMCs. The chain's CDR3 is CASGREKGNSPLHF. The CDR3 bases are TGTGCCAGCGGCCGGGAGAAGGGGAATTCACCCCTCCACTTT.